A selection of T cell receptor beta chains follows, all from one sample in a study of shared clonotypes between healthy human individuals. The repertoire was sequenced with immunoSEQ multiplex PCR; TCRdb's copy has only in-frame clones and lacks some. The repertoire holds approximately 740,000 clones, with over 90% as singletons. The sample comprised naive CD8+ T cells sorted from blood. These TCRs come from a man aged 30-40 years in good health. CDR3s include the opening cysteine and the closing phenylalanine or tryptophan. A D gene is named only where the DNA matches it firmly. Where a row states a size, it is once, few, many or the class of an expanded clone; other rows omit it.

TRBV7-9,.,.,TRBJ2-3,CASSLETEETQYF,TGTGCCAGCAGCTTAGAAACGGAAGAGACGCAGTATTTT
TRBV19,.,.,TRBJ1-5,CASIPGVDSNQPQHF,TGTGCCAGTATCCCAGGGGTGGATAGCAATCAGCCCCAGCATTTT
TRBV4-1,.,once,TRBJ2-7,CASSQTVSYEQYF,TGCGCCAGCAGCCAAACAGTCTCCTACGAGCAGTACTTC
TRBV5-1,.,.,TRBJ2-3,CASSLAPGVTDTQYF,TGCGCCAGCAGCTTGGCCCCGGGAGTGACAGATACGCAGTATTTT
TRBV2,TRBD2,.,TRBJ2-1,CASLPRTSGDNEQFF,TGTGCCAGCCTACCGAGGACTAGCGGAGACAATGAGCAGTTCTTC
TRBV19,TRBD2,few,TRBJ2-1,CASSIGLAAYNEQFF,TGTGCCAGTAGTATAGGACTAGCGGCTTACAATGAGCAGTTCTTC
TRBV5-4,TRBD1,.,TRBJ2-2,CATLNDRENTGELFF,TGTGCCACCCTTAACGACAGGGAGAACACCGGGGAGCTGTTTTTT
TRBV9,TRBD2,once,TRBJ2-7,CASSVGGLAGDEQYF,TGTGCCAGCAGCGTAGGGGGACTAGCGGGAGACGAGCAGTACTTC
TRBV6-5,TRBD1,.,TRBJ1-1,CASTSGGTNTEAFF,TGTGCCAGCACCTCAGGGGGCACCAACACTGAAGCTTTCTTT
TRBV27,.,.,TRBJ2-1,CASSLAWGNEQFF,TGTGCCAGCAGTTTAGCGTGGGGGAATGAGCAGTTCTTC
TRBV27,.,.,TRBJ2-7,CASSSGRSSYEQYF,TGTGCCAGCAGTTCAGGGCGGAGCTCCTACGAGCAGTACTTC
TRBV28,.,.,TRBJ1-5,CASSRWGASGYSNQPQHF,TGTGCCAGCAGTCGGTGGGGCGCTAGTGGATATAGCAATCAGCCCCAGCATTTT
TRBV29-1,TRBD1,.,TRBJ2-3,CSVEDSRGLIRSVTDTQYF,TGCAGCGTTGAAGATTCCAGGGGGCTAATCAGATCAGTCACAGATACGCAGTATTTT
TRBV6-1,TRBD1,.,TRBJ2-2,CASSVIDRGLDGGELFF,TGTGCCAGCAGTGTGATTGATAGGGGGCTCGACGGCGGGGAGCTGTTTTTT
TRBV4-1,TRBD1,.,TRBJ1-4,CASSQDWTGQGSEKLFF,TGCGCCAGCAGCCAAGATTGGACGGGACAGGGCAGCGAAAAACTGTTTTTT
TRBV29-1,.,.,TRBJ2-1,CSVEDPPGNEQFF,TGCAGCGTTGAAGATCCCCCGGGGAATGAGCAGTTCTTC
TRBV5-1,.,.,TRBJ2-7,CASRAAYEQYF,TGCGCCAGCAGGGCAGCCTACGAGCAGTACTTC
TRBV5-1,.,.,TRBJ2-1,CASSLEWVHPYNEQFF,TGCGCCAGCAGCTTGGAATGGGTACACCCCTACAATGAGCAGTTCTTC
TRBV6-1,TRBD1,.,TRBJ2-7,CASSPSQGIYEQYF,TGTGCCAGCAGTCCGTCACAGGGGATCTACGAGCAGTACTTC
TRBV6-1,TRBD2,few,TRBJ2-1,CASSGWTSGSNEQFF,TGTGCCAGCAGTGGATGGACTAGCGGGTCCAATGAGCAGTTCTTC
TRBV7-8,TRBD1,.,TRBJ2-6,CASSLMRLRDRVTGANVLTF,TGTGCCAGCAGCCTTATGAGACTACGGGACAGGGTAACCGGGGCCAACGTCCTGACTTTC
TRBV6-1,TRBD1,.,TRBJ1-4,CASSEGNRDRDEKLFF,TGTGCCAGCAGTGAAGGGAACCGGGACAGGGATGAAAAACTGTTTTTT
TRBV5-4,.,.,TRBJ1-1,CASSLAAGEDTEAFF,TGTGCCAGCAGCTTGGCAGCAGGGGAAGACACTGAAGCTTTCTTT
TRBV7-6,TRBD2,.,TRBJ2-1,CASSLGLAGSSYNEQFF,TGTGCCAGCAGCCTCGGACTAGCGGGAAGCTCCTACAATGAGCAGTTCTTC
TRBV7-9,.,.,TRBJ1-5,CAVGGAANSNQPQHF,TGTGCCGTAGGGGGGGCAGCAAATAGCAATCAGCCCCAGCATTTT
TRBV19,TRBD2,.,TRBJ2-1,CASRTSGGYYEQFF,TGTGCCAGCAGGACTAGCGGGGGTTATTATGAGCAGTTCTTC
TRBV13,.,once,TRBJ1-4,CASSEQTGTDATNEKLFF,TGTGCCAGCAGCGAACAAACCGGGACGGATGCAACTAATGAAAAACTGTTTTTT
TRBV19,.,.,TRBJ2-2,CASRRGTGELFF,TGTGCCAGTAGGAGGGGGACCGGGGAGCTGTTTTTT
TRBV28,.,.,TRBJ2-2,CASSTRYMAGELFF,TGTGCCAGCAGTACCCGTTACATGGCCGGGGAGCTGTTTTTT
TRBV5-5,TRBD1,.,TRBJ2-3,CASSMDRGRTDTQYF,TGTGCCAGCAGCATGGACAGGGGCCGCACAGATACGCAGTATTTT
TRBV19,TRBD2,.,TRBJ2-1,CASSNSGINNEQFF,TGTGCCAGTAGTAATAGCGGGATAAACAATGAGCAGTTCTTC
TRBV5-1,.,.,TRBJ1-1,CASSAPRQEEAFF,TGCGCCAGCAGCGCCCCAAGACAGGAGGAAGCTTTCTTT
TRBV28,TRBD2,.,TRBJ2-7,CASSLSGAGGPYEQYF,TGTGCCAGCAGTTTATCGGGGGCGGGAGGGCCTTACGAGCAGTACTTC
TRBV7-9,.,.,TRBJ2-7,CASSLESGPLYEQYF,TGTGCCAGCAGCTTAGAAAGCGGGCCCTTATACGAGCAGTACTTC
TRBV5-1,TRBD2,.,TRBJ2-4,CASSPGLAGDIQYF,TGCGCCAGCAGCCCGGGACTAGCAGGGGACATTCAGTACTTC
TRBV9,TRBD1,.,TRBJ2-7,CASSVGQAVFPHEQYF,TGTGCCAGCAGCGTCGGACAGGCCGTCTTCCCGCACGAGCAGTACTTC
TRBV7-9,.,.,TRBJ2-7,CASSSNGGRSSYEQYF,TGTGCCAGCAGTTCAAATGGGGGACGAAGCTCCTACGAGCAGTACTTC